The 15 T cell receptor beta chains below come from one sample, sequenced in a study of blood T cell repertoires in COVID-19. Method: immunoSEQ multiplex PCR; TCRdb's copy keeps in-frame clones and lacks some. Seen here are 55,000 to 75,000 clones, roughly three quarters observed once, and the top ten hold roughly 14%. Sequencing used peripheral blood. The receptors here all came from a man aged 80 or over with acute or convalescent COVID-19.

In DNA, the CDR3 is TGTGCCAGCAGCACGACCCCAGGGGCTAATGAAAAACTGTTTTTT. As protein: CASSTTPGANEKLFF. The chain uses TRBV9 and TRBJ1-4; D possibly corresponds to TRBD1 (6 bases). Germline V gives CDR1 SGDLS, CDR2 YYNGEE. The CDR3 is made up of 15 amino acids. The ends were cut back, 4 bases at V and 3 bases at J, with 13 bases in the middle. Variable domain in full (rest from reference TRBV9 and TRBJ1-4): DSGVTQTPKHLITATGQRVTLRCSPRSGDLSVYWYQQSLDQGLQFLIQYYNGEERAKGNILERFSAQQFPDLHSELNLSSLELGDSALYFCASSTTPGANEKLFFGSGTQLSVL.

The CDR3 here is CATSSSSYEQYF. The DNA of the CDR3 is TGTGCCACCAGCTCTAGCTCCTACGAGCAGTACTTC. V and J are TRBV24-1 and TRBJ2-7, with D unresolved. This CDR3 has 12 residues. Looked up from germline, CDR1 is KGHDR and CDR2 is SFDVKD. Trimming left V 7 bases short and J 0 bases short, with 6 bases between.

The J gene is TRBJ1-4, the V gene TRBV18; D might be TRBD1 (6 bases). The CDR3 totals 12 residues. Trimming cost V 5 bases and J 5 bases, with 6 bases left between them. Germline assignment: CDR1 KGHSH and CDR2 LQKENI. CDR3: CASSDRNEKLFF. The CDR3 bases are TGTGCCAGCTCAGACAGGAATGAAAAACTGTTTTTT.

The CDR3 sequence: CASSPALGQGGSYEQYF. CDR3 DNA sequence: TGCGCCAGCAGCCCAGCCTTAGGTCAGGGGGGCTCCTACGAGCAGTACTTC. This chain uses TRBV5-1 with TRBJ2-7, with D possibly TRBD1 on 7 matching bases. Trimming removed 4 bases at V and 0 bases at J, with 20 bases between. The CDR3 has 17 amino acids. CDR1 and CDR2 from the germline V gene are SGHRS and YFSETQ.

The chain uses TRBV5-1 and TRBJ1-4, with 8 bases identical to TRBD1. This CDR3 is built from 14 residues. Germline V gene data show CDR1 as SGHRS and CDR2 as YFSETQ. J lost 10 bases, V lost 4 bases, and 9 bases had no gene match. CDR3: CASSPDRVSGKLFF. The CDR3 region has the DNA TGCGCCAGCAGCCCGGACAGGGTCTCGGGAAAACTGTTTTTT.

Points on this clone: The same CDR3 also results from other DNA sequences found in this sample. The chain carries TRBV11-3 and TRBJ2-7; tentative D call: TRBD1 (5 bases). V dropped 3 bases and J dropped 2 bases, with 8 bases sitting between them. CDR3 length: 13 residues. Germline CDR1 and CDR2: SGHNT and YENEEA. The CDR3 here is CASSLGLAYEQYF. In DNA, the CDR3 is TGTGCCAGCAGCTTGGGGCTAGCCTACGAGCAGTACTTC.

The chain is built from TRBV11-2 and TRBJ1-1; unclear D gene. This CDR3 comprises 13 residues. The ends were cut back, 11 bases at V and 0 bases at J, with 13 bases in the middle. Germline assignment: CDR1 SGHAT and CDR2 FQNNGV. The CDR3 here is CAVRSLMNTEAFF. DNA for the CDR3: TGTGCCGTCCGGTCGTTGATGAACACTGAAGCTTTCTTT.

The V and J genes are TRBV6-2 or TRBV6-3 and TRBJ1-1, with D perhaps matching TRBD1 (6 bases). This CDR3 spans 14 amino acids. The ends were cut back, 2 bases at V and 5 bases at J, with 12 bases in the middle. CDR1 is MNHEY, CDR2 SVGEGT, per germline. CDR3 DNA: TGTGCCAGCAGTTACGGGTCAGGGGCTACTGAAGCTTTCTTT. Encoded protein: CASSYGSGATEAFF.

The chain joins TRBV24-1 to TRBJ1-3; possibly TRBD1 for D (6 bases). Germline values: CDR1 KGHDR, CDR2 SFDVKD. Trimming took off 4 bases at V and 0 bases at J, with 15 bases between the two ends. The CDR3 has 17 amino acids. DNA of the CDR3: TGTGCCACCAGTGACACCCGGACAGATTCCTCTGGAAACACCATATATTTT. It codes for CATSDTRTDSSGNTIYF.

The rearrangement links TRBV9 to TRBJ1-4, with 9 positions matching TRBD1. The CDR3 totals 14 residues. V lost 3 bases and J lost 5; bases outside the gene matches: 2. The V gene's germline CDR1 is SGDLS and CDR2 YYNGEE. The CDR3 region has the DNA TGTGCCAGCAGCGGACAGGGGGGGAATGAAAAACTGTTTTTT. It encodes CASSGQGGNEKLFF.

This clone appeared a few times. This chain uses TRBV9 with TRBJ2-7; D not resolved. Germline V CDR1 and CDR2: SGDLS, YYNGEE. Trimming pared 0 bases from V and 3 bases from J, leaving 10 bases between. The CDR3 runs to 14 residues. CDR3 amino acids: CASSVGATSYEQYF. CDR3 DNA sequence: TGTGCCAGCAGCGTAGGGGCGACAAGCTACGAGCAGTACTTC.

CDR3 nucleotides: TGTGCCTGGAGACCGAAAGCCAGGGCAAAGACTGAAGCTTTCTTT. Protein: CAWRPKARAKTEAFF. The chain couples TRBV30 to TRBJ1-1, with D perhaps TRBD1 (5 bases). Between the trimmed V and J ends, which lost 3 bases and 5 bases, there was a span of 19 bases. The CDR3 length is 15 residues. CDR1 GTSNPN and CDR2 SVGIG come from the germline V gene (reference sequence). Full variable domain (remainder filled in from reference TRBV30 and TRBJ1-1): SQTIHQWPATLVQPVGSPLSLECTVEGTSNPNLYWYRQAAGRGLQLLFYSVGIGQISSEVPQNLSASRPQDRQFILSSKKLLLSDSGFYLCAWRPKARAKTEAFFGQGTRLTVV.

The chain combines TRBV10-3 with TRBJ2-1; 8 positions match TRBD2. The CDR3 contains 15 residues. Germline V gives CDR1 ENHRY, CDR2 SYGVKD. Losses at the gene ends were 3 bases for V and 7 bases for J; bases not matched to a gene: 8. Here the CDR3 reads CAISDMPGGLNEQFF. The CDR3 DNA reads TGTGCCATCAGTGATATGCCGGGGGGGCTTAATGAGCAGTTCTTC.

The rearrangement links TRBV7-9 to TRBJ1-1; 7 bases map to TRBD1. The CDR3 contains 18 residues. After removal of 7 bases from V and 0 bases from J, the junction contained 17 bases not matched to a gene. The germline V gene encodes CDR1 SEHNR and CDR2 FQNEAQ (reference sequence). The CDR3 DNA reads as TGTGCCAGCACCCACCCGTGGGGGAACAGGGGCTTGAACACTGAAGCTTTCTTT. It encodes CASTHPWGNRGLNTEAFF.

The rearrangement joins TRBV24-1 to TRBJ1-1; 8 nucleotides match TRBD1. The junction had 9 bases not matched to a gene; V was cut back by 0 bases and J by 1 base. The CDR3 totals 18 residues. Germline CDR1 and CDR2: KGHDR and SFDVKD. CDR3 region: CATSDLATGVGRNTEAFF. The CDR3 bases are TGTGCCACCAGTGATTTGGCGACAGGGGTGGGGAGGAACACTGAAGCTTTCTTT.